The 30 T cell receptor beta chains listed next were all sequenced from one sample in a study of cytomegalovirus exposure and HLA in healthy donors. PCR was performed using 60 Vbeta and 13 Jbeta primers. The repertoire was sequenced with immunoSEQ multiplex PCR; TCRdb's copy has only in-frame clones and lacks some. The data show roughly 100,000 clones, 76% seen once. Sequences were obtained from PBMCs. Receptor source: a man aged 40-49 years in good health and CMV-seropositive.

Comment on this clone: One junction end does not reproduce the germline sequence, and a read error may be involved. This chain uses TRBV29-1 with TRBJ1-1, with unresolved D. Germline CDR1 SQVTM, CDR2 ANQGSEA. This CDR3 has 12 residues. The CDR3 here is CGVDPISTEAFF. The CDR3 DNA sequence: TGCGGCGTTGACCCGATTAGTACTGAAGCTTTCTTT.

The rearrangement joins TRBV7-9 to TRBJ2-7, with 7 bases fitting TRBD2. The ends lost 6 bases at V and 1 base at J; junction bases unmatched: 9. The CDR3 is 15 residues long. The germline CDR1 and CDR2 sequences are SEHNR and FQNEAQ (reference sequence). DNA of the CDR3: TGTGCCAGCAGACCTTCGACTAGCAAGTCCTACGAGCAGTACTTC. This codes for CASRPSTSKSYEQYF.

V and J are TRBV28 and TRBJ1-5, with D perhaps matching TRBD1 (5 bases). Germline lookup yields CDR1 MDHEN and CDR2 SYDVKM. Trimming took 2 bases from V and 5 from J, leaving 13 bases between them. The CDR3 has 15 amino acids. DNA of the CDR3: TGTGCCAGCAGTTTAAGCGGGCAGGGATATCAGCCCCAGCATTTT. It encodes CASSLSGQGYQPQHF.

The gene calls are TRBV9 and TRBJ1-1, with 7 bases fitting TRBD1. Trimming removed 2 bases from V and 3 bases from J; junction bases left unmatched: 4. Germline V gene data show CDR1 as SGDLS and CDR2 as YYNGEE. This CDR3 region has 14 residues. The CDR3 spells CASSVDRVDTEAFF. Written as DNA, the CDR3 is TGTGCCAGCAGCGTCGACAGGGTGGACACTGAAGCTTTCTTT. The whole variable domain, remainder taken from reference TRBV9 and TRBJ1-1, is DSGVTQTPKHLITATGQRVTLRCSPRSGDLSVYWYQQSLDQGLQFLIQYYNGEERAKGNILERFSAQQFPDLHSELNLSSLELGDSALYFCASSVDRVDTEAFFGQGTRLTVV.

The chain couples TRBV9 to TRBJ2-5; 11 bases are a match to TRBD2. V shed 0 bases and J 5 bases; nucleotides not matched to a gene: 9. The CDR3 is made up of 17 amino acids. CDR1 and CDR2 from the germline V gene are SGDLS and YYNGEE. In DNA, the CDR3 is TGTGCCAGCAGCGTAGCTCTCCTAGCGGGGGGTTTGGAGACCCAGTACTTC. The encoded protein is CASSVALLAGGLETQYF. Full variable domain (remainder filled in from reference TRBV9 and TRBJ2-5): DSGVTQTPKHLITATGQRVTLRCSPRSGDLSVYWYQQSLDQGLQFLIQYYNGEERAKGNILERFSAQQFPDLHSELNLSSLELGDSALYFCASSVALLAGGLETQYFGPGTRLLVL.

CDR3 protein: CASSLGRGTGASGANVLTF. For the CDR3, the DNA is TGTGCCAGCAGCTTAGGGAGGGGGACAGGTGCCTCTGGGGCCAACGTCCTGACTTTC. The chain uses TRBV7-9 and TRBJ2-6, with 8 bases fitting TRBD1. The ends lost 1 base at V and 0 bases at J; junction bases unmatched: 8. This CDR3 contains 19 residues. CDR1 and CDR2 from the germline V gene are SEHNR and FQNEAQ (reference sequence).

With respect to this clone: At one end the junction does not follow the germline gene, possibly because of a read error. This sample includes further DNA sequences coding for the same CDR3. This chain links TRBV15 with TRBJ1-1; 11 positions match TRBD1. The length of the CDR3 is 13 residues. In germline, CDR1 is LNHNV, CDR2 YYDKDF (reference sequence). CDR3 nucleotide sequence: TGTGCCACTAGCAGAGATCAGGGACAGGGGGAGTTCTTT. Encoded protein: CATSRDQGQGEFF.

The rearrangement links TRBV27 to TRBJ2-7; TRBD1 agrees at 9 bases. CDR3 size: 15 residues. Looked up from germline, CDR1 is MNHEY and CDR2 is SMNVEV (reference sequence). The trim removed 3 bases at V and 4 bases at J, leaving 7 bases unmatched. Here the CDR3 reads CASSFLTGGPYEQYF. In DNA, the CDR3 is TGTGCCAGCAGTTTCCTTACAGGGGGCCCTTACGAGCAGTACTTC.

A word on this clone: At one end, the junction sequence differs from germline, possibly due to a read error. The V gene is TRBV7-9, the J gene TRBJ1-2, with D hard to call. CDR1 is SEHNR, CDR2 FQNEAQ, per germline (reference sequence). The CDR3 length is 15 residues. The CDR3 region has the DNA TGTTCCAGCAGCTTAGGTGGAGGGTCGAACTATGGCTACACCTTC. Its protein product is CSSSLGGGSNYGYTF.

The chain has TRBV30 and TRBJ1-1; TRBD1 matches at 7 bases. Trimming removed 2 bases from V and 0 bases from J; junction bases left unmatched: 3. The CDR3 extends over 14 amino acids. Germline values: CDR1 GTSNPN, CDR2 SVGIG (reference sequence). The DNA for the CDR3 is TGTGCCTGGAGTCCGGGACAGTTGAACACTGAAGCTTTCTTT. Translation: CAWSPGQLNTEAFF. The complete variable domain, with remaining parts taken from reference TRBV30 and TRBJ1-1, reads SQTIHQWPATLVQPVGSPLSLECTVEGTSNPNLYWYRQAAGRGLQLLFYSVGIGQISSEVPQNLSASRPQDRQFILSSKKLLLSDSGFYLCAWSPGQLNTEAFFGQGTRLTVV.

The genes are TRBV5-5 and TRBJ2-7; D call uncertain. Germline values: CDR1 SGHKS, CDR2 YYEKEE (reference sequence). The ends were cut back, 0 bases at V and 0 bases at J, with 4 bases in the middle. The CDR3 is made up of 13 amino acids. CDR3 sequence reads: CASSLELSYEQYF. The CDR3 DNA reads as TGTGCCAGCAGCTTGGAGCTCTCCTACGAGCAGTACTTC.

The V and J genes are TRBV5-4 and TRBJ2-2; 16 bases fit TRBD2. CDR3 length: 17 amino acids. The V segment lost 3 bases and the J segment 5 bases; nucleotides outside the gene matches: 4. CDR1 SGHNT and CDR2 YYREEE come from the germline V gene (reference sequence). CDR3 sequence: CASSWGTSGRGTGELFF. The CDR3 coding sequence is TGTGCCAGCAGCTGGGGGACTAGCGGGAGGGGAACCGGGGAGCTGTTTTTT.

V is TRBV7-2 and J is TRBJ2-1; unclear D gene. Germline CDR1 is SGHTA and CDR2 is FQGNSA. This CDR3 is built from 12 residues. Trimming removed 2 bases at V and 9 bases at J, with 8 bases between. CDR3 sequence reads: CASSLWPSEQFF. The CDR3 DNA is TGTGCCAGCAGCTTATGGCCCAGTGAGCAGTTCTTC.

This chain joins TRBV11-3 and TRBJ2-1; D is undetermined. The V gene lost 2 bases and the J gene lost 6 bases, with 14 bases spanning the gap. The CDR3 extends over 15 amino acids. The germline gives CDR1 SGHNT, CDR2 YENEEA. The CDR3 protein is CASSLTPLTGNEQFF. In nucleotides, the CDR3 is TGTGCCAGCAGCTTAACTCCTTTAACGGGCAATGAGCAGTTCTTC.

The rearrangement joins TRBV5-5 to TRBJ1-5; 7 nucleotides line up with TRBD1. The V gene's germline CDR1 is SGHKS and CDR2 YYEKEE (reference sequence). The CDR3 loop spans 14 amino acids. The trim removed 4 bases at V and 1 base at J, leaving 2 bases unmatched. The CDR3 DNA sequence: TGTGCCAGCAGCCGGGACAGCAGCAATCAGCCCCAGCATTTT. Translating gives CASSRDSSNQPQHF.

The chain links TRBV6-1 to TRBJ2-7; TRBD1 might be the D (6 bases). The V and J ends lost 5 bases and 0 bases respectively, with 14 bases between them. Germline loops: CDR1 MNHNS, CDR2 SASEGT. This CDR3 spans 15 amino acids. CDR3 nucleotides: TGTGCCAGCAGTCCCCAAGACAGGAGCTCCTACGAGCAGTACTTC. As protein: CASSPQDRSSYEQYF.

Only one count was recorded for this clone. The chain couples TRBV9 to TRBJ2-1, with D tentatively TRBD2 (6 bases). The CDR3 is 14 amino acids. V gave up 7 bases and J gave up 5 bases, with 16 bases separating them. CDR1 and CDR2 from the germline V gene are SGDLS and YYNGEE. The DNA of the CDR3 is TGTGCCAGCGCGATCGGGAGTGAGAACAATGAGCAGTTCTTC. Translating it yields CASAIGSENNEQFF.

V usage is TRBV7-2 and J usage is TRBJ2-1; 7 nucleotides match TRBD2. The length of the CDR3 is 17 residues. CDR1 SGHTA and CDR2 FQGNSA come from the germline V gene. The V and J ends lost 6 bases and 2 bases, in that order; junction bases with no gene match: 13. This CDR3 is CASSRLAASVTYNEQFF. Here the CDR3 DNA reads TGTGCCAGCAGTCGCCTAGCGGCGAGCGTTACCTACAATGAGCAGTTCTTC.

DNA of the CDR3: TGTGCCAGCAGCCTGAGGAAGACAGGGTGGGACGAGCAGTACTTC. It encodes CASSLRKTGWDEQYF. J is TRBJ2-7 and V is TRBV5-4; 7 bases align to TRBD1. The CDR3 consists of 15 residues. From germline, CDR1 is SGHNT and CDR2 YYREEE (reference sequence). V shed 4 bases, J shed 5 bases, and the junction held 12 bases outside the gene matches. The whole variable domain, filled in from reference TRBV5-4 and TRBJ2-7, reads ETGVTQSPTHLIKTRGQQVTLRCSSQSGHNTVSWYQQALGQGPQFIFQYYREEENGRGNFPPRFSGLQFPNYSSELNVNALELDDSALYLCASSLRKTGWDEQYFGPGTRLTVT.

This clone was found once. This rearrangement joins TRBV19 to TRBJ2-1, with 8 bases that match TRBD1. Germline V CDR1 and CDR2: LNHDA, SQIVND (reference sequence). The V and J ends lost 10 bases and 6 bases, in that order; junction bases with no gene match: 8. The CDR3 loop spans 13 amino acids. The CDR3 spells CATRQGKGNEQFF. CDR3 DNA: TGTGCCACAAGACAGGGGAAGGGCAATGAGCAGTTCTTC.

The CDR3 reads CASRGGQYTGELFF. In DNA form, the CDR3 reads TGTGCCAGCAGGGGGGGACAGTACACCGGGGAGCTGTTTTTT. This chain connects TRBV28 to TRBJ2-2; tentatively, D is TRBD1 (7 bases). Trimming removed 6 bases from V and 3 bases from J, with 11 bases in between. CDR1 is MDHEN, CDR2 SYDVKM, per germline. The CDR3 contains 14 residues.

The rearrangement links TRBV6-1 to TRBJ1-3, with D possibly matching TRBD1 (5 bases). From germline, CDR1 is MNHNS and CDR2 SASEGT. CDR3 length: 18 amino acids. The V gene lost 3 bases and the J gene lost 0 bases, with 18 bases spanning the gap. The CDR3 region has the DNA TGTGCCAGCAGTGATAGGCGGCGCGGCGGGGCCTCTGGAAACACCATATATTTT. Translated, it gives CASSDRRRGGASGNTIYF.

V and J are TRBV7-9 and TRBJ2-3; 7 positions agree with TRBD1. The V gene's germline CDR1 is SEHNR and CDR2 FQNEAQ (reference sequence). This CDR3 has 16 residues. The trim removed 2 bases at V and 5 bases at J, leaving 10 bases unmatched. The CDR3: CASSLMQGVSVDTQYF. CDR3 bases: TGTGCCAGCAGCTTAATGCAGGGGGTATCTGTAGATACGCAGTATTTT.

This rearrangement joins TRBV5-6 to TRBJ2-7; D unclear. The V gene's germline CDR1 is SGHDT and CDR2 YYEEEE. The length of the CDR3 is 13 residues. V was cut by 0 bases and J by 3 bases, with 7 bases left in between. CDR3 residues: CASSLAWHYEQYF. The CDR3 nucleotides read TGTGCCAGCAGCTTGGCCTGGCACTACGAGCAGTACTTC.

As for this clone: The sample holds other DNA sequences that translate to the same CDR3. The chain employs TRBV28 and TRBJ1-5; unclear D gene. V was pared by 1 base and J by 6 bases, with 13 bases between. The CDR3 is made up of 15 amino acids. The germline CDR1 and CDR2 sequences are MDHEN and SYDVKM. This CDR3 is CASSLSQAGSQPQHF. The CDR3 nucleotides read TGTGCCAGCAGTTTATCGCAGGCGGGGAGTCAGCCCCAGCATTTT.

The rearrangement joins TRBV15 to TRBJ2-7; 11 bases agree with TRBD1. The V gene's germline CDR1 is LNHNV and CDR2 YYDKDF (reference sequence). V gave up 5 bases and J gave up 3 bases; unmatched junction bases: 0. The CDR3 extends over 13 amino acids. The CDR3 bases are TGTGCCACCAGCGGGACAGGGGGCTACGAGCAGTACTTC. Its translation: CATSGTGGYEQYF.

The J gene is TRBJ2-1, the V gene TRBV27; D not resolved. Trimming stripped 2 bases from V and 0 bases from J, with 5 bases between. Germline lookup yields CDR1 MNHEY and CDR2 SMNVEV (reference sequence). CDR3 size: 14 residues. CDR3 loop: CASSLDSSYNEQFF. For the CDR3, the DNA is TGTGCCAGCAGTTTAGATAGCTCCTACAATGAGCAGTTCTTC.

The J gene is TRBJ2-5, the V gene TRBV25-1; tentatively, D is TRBD1 (6 bases). CDR3 length: 14 amino acids. Trimming stripped 6 bases from V and 2 bases from J, with 13 bases between. Germline CDR1 is MGHDK and CDR2 is SYGVNS. Here the CDR3 DNA reads TGTGCCAGCAGCCTGCCTGGACAGCAAGAGACCCAGTACTTC. It is translated as CASSLPGQQETQYF.

The V call is TRBV7-6, the J call TRBJ2-1; D may be TRBD2 (6 bases). The CDR3 runs 14 residues. Germline CDR1 is SGHVS and CDR2 is FNYEAQ. Trimming shortened V by 3 bases and J by 7 bases, and 13 bases separated the two germline ends. The CDR3 spells CASSFGGGPNEQFF. CDR3 nucleotides: TGTGCCAGCAGCTTTGGGGGAGGCCCTAATGAGCAGTTCTTC.

The chain links TRBV10-3 to TRBJ2-7; the D gene is possibly TRBD2 (6 bases). CDR3 length equals 14 residues. V lost 11 bases to trimming and J lost 4 bases, with 21 bases between them. Germline lookup yields CDR1 ENHRY and CDR2 SYGVKD. For the CDR3, the DNA is TGTGCCTCCGTCACTAGCCTTTCGACGTACGAGCAGTACTTC. Translating gives CASVTSLSTYEQYF.